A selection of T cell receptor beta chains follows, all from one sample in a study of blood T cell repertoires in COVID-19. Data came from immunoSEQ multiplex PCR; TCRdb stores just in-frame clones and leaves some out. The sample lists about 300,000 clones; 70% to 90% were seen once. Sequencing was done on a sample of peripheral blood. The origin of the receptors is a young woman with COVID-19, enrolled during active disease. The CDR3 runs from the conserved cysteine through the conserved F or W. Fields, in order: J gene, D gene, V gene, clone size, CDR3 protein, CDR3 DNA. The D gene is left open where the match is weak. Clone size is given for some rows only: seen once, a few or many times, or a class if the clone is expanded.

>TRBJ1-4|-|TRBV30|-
CAWSATNTEKLFF
TGTGCCTGGAGTGCAACAAATACAGAAAAACTGTTTTTT
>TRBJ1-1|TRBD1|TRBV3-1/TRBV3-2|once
CASSRGLLRDRGIEAFF
TGTGCCAGCAGCCGGGGATTACTCCGGGACAGGGGGATTGAAGCTTTCTTT
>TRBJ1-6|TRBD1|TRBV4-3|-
CASSRVQGAGSPLHF
TGCGCCAGCAGCCGCGTACAGGGGGCGGGTTCACCCCTCCACTTT
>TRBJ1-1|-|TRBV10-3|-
CAVGERATEAFF
TGTGCCGTAGGGGAACGGGCCACTGAAGCTTTCTTT
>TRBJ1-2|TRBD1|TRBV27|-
CASRDRGGDYGYTF
TGTGCCAGCAGAGACAGGGGGGGTGACTATGGCTACACCTTC
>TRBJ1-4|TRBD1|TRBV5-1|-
CASSLEPGQGFEKLFF
TGCGCCAGCAGCTTGGAGCCGGGACAGGGATTTGAAAAACTGTTTTTT
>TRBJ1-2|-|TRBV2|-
CASSEALWTVDYGYTF
TGTGCCAGCAGTGAAGCGCTTTGGACAGTCGACTATGGCTACACCTTC
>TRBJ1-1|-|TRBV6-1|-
CASSEDEGPDTEAFF
TGTGCCAGCAGTGAAGACGAGGGCCCGGACACTGAAGCTTTCTTT
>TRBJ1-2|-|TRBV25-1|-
CASSDSGANYGYTF
TGTGCCAGCAGTGATTCAGGGGCTAACTATGGCTACACCTTC
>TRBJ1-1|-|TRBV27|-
CASSLSGRRTEAFF
TGTGCCAGCAGTTTATCTGGCAGAAGAACTGAAGCTTTCTTT
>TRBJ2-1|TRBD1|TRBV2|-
CASSWDRYNEQFF
TGTGCCAGCAGTTGGGACAGGTACAATGAGCAGTTCTTC
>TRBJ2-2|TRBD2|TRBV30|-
CAWSVQASGTRNGELFF
TGTGCCTGGAGTGTACAAGCAAGCGGGACTAGGAACGGGGAGCTGTTTTTT
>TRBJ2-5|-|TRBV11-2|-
CASSFGFEQLQETQYF
TGTGCCAGCAGCTTTGGGTTTGAACAGCTCCAAGAGACCCAGTACTTC
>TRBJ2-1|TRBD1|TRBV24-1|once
CATGGLGGYEQFF
TGTGCCACCGGAGGATTAGGGGGCTATGAGCAGTTCTTC
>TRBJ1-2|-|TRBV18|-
CASSPRENGYTF
TGTGCCAGCTCACCAAGGGAGAATGGCTACACCTTC
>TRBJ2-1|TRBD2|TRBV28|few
CASSRTSGGRNEQFF
TGTGCCAGCAGCCGGACTAGCGGGGGGAGAAATGAGCAGTTCTTC
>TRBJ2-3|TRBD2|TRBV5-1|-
CASSLRGGQTDTQYF
TGCGCCAGCAGCTTGCGGGGGGGCCAAACAGATACGCAGTATTTT
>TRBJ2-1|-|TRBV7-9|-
CASRNRVDEQFF
TGTGCCAGCAGGAACAGGGTTGATGAGCAGTTCTTC
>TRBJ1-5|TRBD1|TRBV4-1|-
CASSQGQGMSNQPQHF
TGCGCCAGCAGCCAAGGACAGGGGATGAGCAATCAGCCCCAGCATTTT
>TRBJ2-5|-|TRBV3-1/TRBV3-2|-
CASSPRTVQETQYF
TGTGCCAGCAGCCCCCGGACAGTTCAAGAGACCCAGTACTTC
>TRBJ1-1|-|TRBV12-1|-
CASSQVGGHTEAFF
TGTGCCAGCAGCCAGGTCGGGGGTCACACTGAAGCTTTCTTT
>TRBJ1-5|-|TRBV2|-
CASSEGVGRGNQPQHF
TGTGCCAGCAGCGAGGGGGTTGGCAGGGGAAATCAGCCCCAGCATTTT
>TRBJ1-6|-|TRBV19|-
CASSPPNYSPLHF
TGTGCCAGTAGTCCCCCCAATTATTCACCCCTCCACTTT
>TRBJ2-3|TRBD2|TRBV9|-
CASSVEGLAGADTQYF
TGTGCCAGCAGCGTAGAGGGACTAGCGGGGGCAGATACGCAGTATTTT
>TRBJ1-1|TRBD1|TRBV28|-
CASSLQGAITEAFF
TGTGCCAGCAGTTTACAGGGGGCCATCACTGAAGCTTTCTTT
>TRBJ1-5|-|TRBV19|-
CASSPLWRDQPQHF
TGTGCCAGTAGCCCCCTTTGGAGGGATCAGCCCCAGCATTTT
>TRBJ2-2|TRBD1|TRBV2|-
CASRGTADTGELFF
TGTGCCAGCAGGGGGACAGCCGACACCGGGGAGCTGTTTTTT
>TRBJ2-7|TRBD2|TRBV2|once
CASSPAGNSYEQYF
TGTGCCAGCAGCCCAGCGGGGAATTCCTACGAGCAGTACTTC
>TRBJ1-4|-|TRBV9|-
CASSVDGEKLFF
TGTGCCAGCAGCGTAGATGGCGAAAAACTGTTTTTT
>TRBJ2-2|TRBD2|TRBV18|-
CASSPTLLAGKNTGELFF
TGTGCCAGCTCACCAACCTTACTAGCGGGGAAAAACACCGGGGAGCTGTTTTTT
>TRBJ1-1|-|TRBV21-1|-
CASSKEPLEDTEAFF
TGTGCCAGCAGCAAAGAACCGCTGGAGGACACTGAAGCTTTCTTT
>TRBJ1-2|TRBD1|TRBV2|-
CASRRDRHGYTF
TGTGCCAGCAGGCGGGACAGACATGGCTACACCTTC
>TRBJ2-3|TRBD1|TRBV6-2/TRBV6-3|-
CASSYNPTGGRFDTQYF
TGTGCCAGCAGTTACAACCCGACAGGGGGGAGGTTTGATACGCAGTATTTT
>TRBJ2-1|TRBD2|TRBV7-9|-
CASSLHLGTTERNEQFF
TGTGCCAGCAGCTTACACCTTGGGACTACGGAGAGAAATGAGCAGTTCTTC
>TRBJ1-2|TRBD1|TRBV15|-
CATSRDTLGRDRGNYGYTF
TGTGCCACCAGCAGAGATACTTTAGGCCGGGACAGGGGGAACTATGGCTACACCTTC
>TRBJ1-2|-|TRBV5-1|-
CASSLEIGLYGYTF
TGCGCCAGCAGCTTGGAAATTGGCCTCTATGGCTACACCTTC
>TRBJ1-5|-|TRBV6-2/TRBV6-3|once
CASCRDTNQPQHF
TGTGCCAGCTGCCGGGACACAAATCAGCCCCAGCATTTT
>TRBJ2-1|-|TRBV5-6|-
CASSLPSSYNEQFF
TGTGCCAGCAGCTTGCCTAGCTCCTACAATGAGCAGTTCTTC
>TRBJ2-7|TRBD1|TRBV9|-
CASSVGAGQESYEQYF
TGTGCCAGCAGCGTAGGGGCGGGACAGGAGTCCTACGAGCAGTACTTC
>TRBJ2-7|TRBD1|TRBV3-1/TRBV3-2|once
CASSHGRQGRTNEQYF
TGTGCCAGCAGCCACGGCCGACAGGGGAGAACCAACGAGCAGTACTTC
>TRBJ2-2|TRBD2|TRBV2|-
CASSGVAGGNTGELFF
TGTGCCAGCAGTGGAGTAGCGGGGGGGAACACCGGGGAGCTGTTTTTT
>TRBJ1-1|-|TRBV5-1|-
CASSLVAGEAFF
TGCGCCAGCAGCTTGGTTGCAGGTGAAGCTTTCTTT
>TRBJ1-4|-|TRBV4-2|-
CASSQEAGVYEKLFF
TGTGCCAGCAGCCAAGAGGCAGGGGTATATGAAAAACTGTTTTTT
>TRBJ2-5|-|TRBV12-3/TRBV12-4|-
CASSPRWETQYF
TGTGCCAGCAGCCCCCGGTGGGAGACCCAGTACTTC
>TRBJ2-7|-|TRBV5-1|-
CASSGEGGYEQYF
TGCGCCAGCAGCGGCGAGGGAGGTTACGAGCAGTACTTC
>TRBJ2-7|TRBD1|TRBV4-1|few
CASSLGGQGTYEQYF
TGCGCCAGCAGCCTAGGGGGACAGGGGACCTACGAGCAGTACTTC
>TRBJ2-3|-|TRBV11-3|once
CASSLASLDTQYF
TGTGCCAGCAGCTTGGCTAGCTTGGATACGCAGTATTTT
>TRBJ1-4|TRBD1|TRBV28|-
CASSQGQEEKLFF
TGTGCCAGCAGTCAGGGACAGGAAGAAAAACTGTTTTTT
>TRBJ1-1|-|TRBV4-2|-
CASSQTVRGATEAFF
TGTGCCAGCAGCCAAACCGTCAGGGGAGCCACTGAAGCTTTCTTT
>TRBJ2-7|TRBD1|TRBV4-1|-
CASSPPGTGPYEQYF
TGCGCCAGCAGCCCCCCAGGGACAGGTCCCTACGAGCAGTACTTC
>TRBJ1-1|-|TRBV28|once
CASLSWGGNTEAFF
TGTGCCAGCTTATCATGGGGGGGGAACACTGAAGCTTTCTTT
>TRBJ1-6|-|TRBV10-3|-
CAISEQGSIASAYNSPLHF
TGTGCCATCAGTGAACAGGGTAGTATAGCGTCTGCCTATAATTCACCCCTCCACTTT
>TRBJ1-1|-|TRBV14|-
CASSQDPGYLRGDTEAFF
TGTGCCAGCAGCCAAGATCCCGGGTACCTCAGGGGCGACACTGAAGCTTTCTTT